These 28 T cell receptor beta chains came from one sample sequenced in a study of cytomegalovirus exposure and HLA in healthy donors. A multiplex PCR was run with 60 Vbeta primers and 13 Jbeta primers. Some clones are missing from TCRdb's copy, which holds only in-frame ones; the method was immunoSEQ multiplex PCR. The sample shows fewer than 300,000 clones, about nine tenths of them seen only once. The sample was PBMCs. These receptors came from a middle-aged man in good health and CMV-seropositive.

The V gene is TRBV4-1, the J gene TRBJ1-1; D is undetermined. V was cut by 4 bases and J by 11 bases, with 11 bases left in between. The V gene's germline CDR1 is MGHRA and CDR2 YSYEKL. The CDR3 is 11 residues long. CDR3 region: CASSRSGFAFF. In DNA form, the CDR3 reads TGCGCCAGCAGCCGCTCCGGTTTCGCTTTCTTT.

This rearrangement joins TRBV6-6 to TRBJ2-1; TRBD2 aligns across 8 bases. V dropped 2 bases and J dropped 6; count of bases not matched to a gene: 6. Looked up from germline, CDR1 is MNHNY and CDR2 is SVGAGI (reference sequence). The CDR3 sequence is 15 residues long. The CDR3 is CASSYGREEGNEQFF. The CDR3 bases are TGTGCCAGCAGTTACGGGCGGGAGGAGGGCAATGAGCAGTTCTTC.

The chain links TRBV6-1 to TRBJ2-3, with D maybe TRBD1 (6 bases). V lost 5 bases to trimming and J lost 0 bases, with 9 bases between them. Germline CDR1 and CDR2: MNHNS and SASEGT. This CDR3 region has 14 residues. CDR3 sequence reads: CASSKQGSTDTQYF. CDR3 DNA sequence: TGTGCCAGCAGTAAACAGGGCAGCACAGATACGCAGTATTTT.

The V call is TRBV28, the J call TRBJ1-2; TRBD1 aligns across 8 bases. Germline-derived CDR1 and CDR2 are MDHEN and SYDVKM. V shed 5 bases and J 6 bases; nucleotides not matched to a gene: 11. The CDR3 length is 15 residues. The CDR3 coding sequence is TGTGCCAGCAGTCTGACTCGTCAGGGGGCTCATGGCTACACCTTC. It is translated as CASSLTRQGAHGYTF.

The chain couples TRBV7-9 to TRBJ2-7, with 8 bases fitting TRBD1. V was clipped by 5 bases and J by 4 bases; unmatched bases: 7. Looked up from germline, CDR1 is SEHNR and CDR2 is FQNEAQ (reference sequence). The CDR3 has 14 residues. The CDR3 nucleotides read TGTGCCAGCAGCCCCGGACAGGGCAATTACGAGCAGTACTTC. Amino acids: CASSPGQGNYEQYF. The whole variable domain, filled in from reference TRBV7-9 and TRBJ2-7, reads DTGVSQNPRHKITKRGQNVTFRCDPISEHNRLYWYRQTLGQGPEFLTYFQNEAQLEKSRLLSDRFSAERPKGSFSTLEIQRTEQGDSAMYLCASSPGQGNYEQYFGPGTRLTVT.

Regarding this clone: Mismatch with germline at one junction end may stem from a read error. The V call is TRBV2, the J call TRBJ2-2, with no clear D. CDR1 is SNHLY, CDR2 FYNNEI, per germline. The CDR3 is 15 residues long. For the CDR3, the DNA is TGTGCCAGCAGCGAAGACGGAGCCAACACCGGGGAGCTGTTTTTT. Translation gives CASSEDGANTGELFF. Complete variable domain (other parts from reference TRBV2 and TRBJ2-2): EPEVTQTPSHQVTQMGQEVILRCVPISNHLYFYWYRQILGQKVEFLVSFYNNEISEKSEIFDDQFSVERPDGSNFTLKIRSTKLEDSAMYFCASSEDGANTGELFFGEGSRLTVL.

The CDR3 is CASSPLGQRENTEAFF. The CDR3 nucleotides read TGTGCCAGCAGTCCACTGGGACAAAGGGAGAACACTGAAGCTTTCTTT. The chain recombines TRBV28 with TRBJ1-1, with D possibly TRBD1 on 6 matching bases. This CDR3 is built from 16 residues. CDR1 and CDR2 from the germline V gene are MDHEN and SYDVKM. Trimming took off 5 bases at V and 1 base at J, with 17 bases between the two ends. Full variable domain (remainder filled in from reference TRBV28 and TRBJ1-1): DVKVTQSSRYLVKRTGEKVFLECVQDMDHENMFWYRQDPGLGLRLIYFSYDVKMKEKGDIPEGYSVSREKKERFSLILESASTNQTSMYLCASSPLGQRENTEAFFGQGTRLTVV.

The chain recombines TRBV11-3 with TRBJ2-5; 10 positions match TRBD2. With V trimmed by 3 bases and J by 2 bases, 15 bases remained unmatched. Germline loops: CDR1 SGHNT, CDR2 YENEEA. This CDR3 has 19 amino acids. Here the CDR3 DNA reads TGTGCCAGCAGCTTGACCGGGGGATTCGGAGCGGGGGGGCAAGAGACCCAGTACTTC. Translating it yields CASSLTGGFGAGGQETQYF.

This clone was detected once. The chain employs TRBV11-2 and TRBJ2-5; 9 bases agree with TRBD2. The J call is uncertain, as TRBJ2-7 better fits the DNA end. CDR3 size: 13 residues. Germline assignment: CDR1 SGHAT and CDR2 FQNNGV. CDR3 sequence (DNA): TGTGCCAGCAGCTTGGGGCGGGGGGGCGAGCAGTACTTC. Protein product: CASSLGRGGEQYF.

The chain has TRBV9 and TRBJ2-2; the match to TRBD2 covers 14 bases. Germline CDR1 SGDLS, CDR2 YYNGEE. This CDR3 has 18 residues. Losses at the gene ends were 2 bases for V and 7 bases for J; bases not matched to a gene: 10. This CDR3 is CASSVAGTSGRRGGELFF. As DNA, the CDR3 is TGTGCCAGCAGCGTCGCCGGGACTAGCGGGAGAAGGGGCGGGGAGCTGTTTTTT.

This chain uses TRBV28 with TRBJ2-5, with a tentative D call TRBD2 (6 bases). The V end lost 2 bases, the J end lost 5 bases, and 12 bases lay between the germline ends. The CDR3 length is 14 residues. Germline V gene sequence: CDR1 MDHEN, CDR2 SYDVKM. The CDR3 coding sequence is TGTGCCAGCAGTTTAGGGGGTCGGGGGGAGACCCAGTACTTC. Translating it yields CASSLGGRGETQYF.

The chain combines TRBV4-2 with TRBJ2-5, with 9 bases identical to TRBD2. The J call may be wrong; the DNA end is better matched by TRBJ2-7. The CDR3 is made up of 14 amino acids. Germline CDR1 is LGHNA and CDR2 is YNFKEQ. CDR3 sequence (DNA): TGTGCCAGCAGCCAAGGAGCTAGCGGGAACGAGCAGTACTTC. Encoded protein: CASSQGASGNEQYF.

This clone was seen only once. The genes are TRBV7-3 and TRBJ2-7, with TRBD2 matching over 14 bases. This CDR3 has 15 amino acids. Germline values: CDR1 SGHTA, CDR2 FQGTGA. V dropped 5 bases and J dropped 6; count of bases not matched to a gene: 6. The chain's CDR3 is CASSEGLAGDSEQYF. The CDR3 nucleotides are TGTGCCAGCAGCGAGGGACTAGCGGGAGACTCCGAGCAGTACTTC.

In its sample, this clone was seen a few times. The chain joins TRBV5-5 to TRBJ2-6; no clear D gene. V lost 1 base and J 1 base, leaving 12 bases between the germline ends. From germline, CDR1 is SGHKS and CDR2 YYEKEE (reference sequence). The CDR3 consists of 17 residues. In nucleotides, the CDR3 is TGTGCCAGCAGCTTGTGGGCCCTGTCTTCTGGGGCCAACGTCCTGACTTTC. This sequence encodes CASSLWALSSGANVLTF.

The chain joins TRBV27 to TRBJ1-4; D might be TRBD1 (5 bases). Looked up from germline, CDR1 is MNHEY and CDR2 is SMNVEV (reference sequence). Trimming took 0 bases from V and 0 from J, leaving 8 bases between them. This CDR3 has 16 residues. The CDR3 sequence: CASSLSATATNEKLFF. CDR3 sequence (DNA): TGTGCCAGCAGTTTATCTGCGACAGCAACTAATGAAAAACTGTTTTTT.

This clone was seen a single time. The J gene is TRBJ2-3, the V gene TRBV2; 9 bases align to TRBD2. Germline CDR1 SNHLY, CDR2 FYNNEI. Unmatched junction bases numbered 4, after V lost 6 bases and J lost 3 bases. The CDR3 has 14 amino acids. CDR3 coding DNA: TGTGCCAGCAGAAGACTAGCGGAGACAGATACGCAGTATTTT. This gives the protein CASRRLAETDTQYF.

V usage is TRBV4-1 and J usage is TRBJ2-1, with 9 bases fitting TRBD2. Germline assignment: CDR1 MGHRA and CDR2 YSYEKL. The CDR3 has 19 amino acids. J was trimmed by 4 bases and V by 4 bases; bases with no gene match: 17. The CDR3 DNA is TGCGCCAGCAGCCGACCTGCGGGAGCGGGAGGAGGAGCGTACAATGAGCAGTTCTTC. The encoded protein is CASSRPAGAGGGAYNEQFF.

This clone has just a few counts. The chain combines TRBV5-5 with TRBJ2-2, with 8 bases lining up with TRBD1. Germline V CDR1 and CDR2: SGHKS, YYEKEE (reference sequence). The CDR3 is 15 residues long. V lost 4 bases to trimming and J lost 8 bases; unmatched junction nucleotides: 10. CDR3 in amino acids: CASSTEAGGWGELFF. Written as DNA, the CDR3 is TGTGCCAGCAGCACGGAGGCAGGGGGCTGGGGGGAGCTGTTTTTT.

The chain uses TRBV10-3 and TRBJ2-1, with D unclear. Germline CDR1 reads ENHRY; CDR2 reads SYGVKD. This CDR3 contains 14 residues. Trimming pared 6 bases from V and 4 bases from J, leaving 13 bases between. The CDR3 here is CAIRTAEAYNEQFF. The CDR3 region has the DNA TGTGCCATCAGGACGGCCGAGGCGTACAATGAGCAGTTCTTC.

This chain connects TRBV27 to TRBJ2-7; D perhaps matches TRBD1 (5 bases). Germline V CDR1 and CDR2: MNHEY, SMNVEV (reference sequence). V was shortened by 3 bases and J by 2 bases, with 14 bases between the two germline ends. CDR3 length equals 15 residues. This CDR3 is CASSFVSGSTYEQYF. The CDR3 DNA sequence: TGTGCCAGCAGTTTCGTATCAGGGTCTACCTACGAGCAGTACTTC.

The CDR3 nucleotides read TGTGCCAGCAGCGAGGGAATCGAGCCCCAGCATTTT. Encoded protein: CASSEGIEPQHF. V usage is TRBV5-8 and J usage is TRBJ1-5; no firm D call. Between the trimmed V and J ends, which lost 4 bases and 8 bases, there was a span of 10 bases. The CDR3 has 12 residues. CDR1 and CDR2 from the germline V gene are SGHTS and YDEGEE.

The sample holds a few counts of this clone. The J gene is TRBJ1-1, the V gene TRBV10-3; no reliable D call. This CDR3 comprises 11 residues. Germline CDR1 reads ENHRY; CDR2 reads SYGVKD. With 8 bases removed from V and 7 bases from J, the gap between germline ends came to 11 bases. CDR3 in DNA: TGTGCCATCTCAGCGGCAGGTGAAGCTTTCTTT. Amino acid sequence: CAISAAGEAFF.

The chain links TRBV10-1 to TRBJ2-5; 9 bases are a match to TRBD1. The last part of the DNA fits TRBJ2-7 better; the J call may be wrong. The CDR3 extends over 13 amino acids. Germline CDR1 is WNHNN and CDR2 is SYGVQD (reference sequence). Written as DNA, the CDR3 is TGCGCCACCTCCGGGACAGGGAGGGGCGAGCAGTACTTC. Translation gives CATSGTGRGEQYF.

The chain couples TRBV2 to TRBJ1-1, with D perhaps TRBD1 (6 bases). V was clipped by 3 bases and J by 3 bases, with 17 bases between them. CDR1 and CDR2 (germline): SNHLY, FYNNEI. The CDR3 has 16 amino acids. CDR3 sequence (DNA): TGTGCCAGCAGTGACCCCGCCCGGACAGAGCACACTGAAGCTTTCTTT. Its protein product is CASSDPARTEHTEAFF.

Note on this clone: This clone may be a read error of a much larger clone one base away. The sample has other DNA sequences that encode this CDR3 too. The chain carries TRBV11-1 and TRBJ1-2; D gene ambiguous. Trimming cost V 1 base and J 5 bases, with 5 bases left between them. The germline V gene has CDR1 SGHAT and CDR2 FQDESV (reference sequence). This CDR3 comprises 12 residues. CDR3 bases: TGTGCCAGCAGCTTAGACGGTTATGGCTACACCTTC. Translation gives CASSLDGYGYTF.

The chain carries TRBV10-2 and TRBJ1-6; TRBD1 agrees at 9 bases. This CDR3 is 15 amino acids long. The junction had 4 bases not matched to a gene; V was cut back by 3 bases and J by 7 bases. Germline CDR1 and CDR2: WSHSY and SAAADI. CDR3 residues: CASSEGTGLNSPLHF. The DNA for the CDR3 is TGCGCCAGCAGTGAAGGGACAGGGTTAAATTCACCCCTCCACTTT.

CDR3 in DNA: TGTGCCAGCAACTACCCGGGACAGGGGGCCGATGAGCAGTTCTTC. This translates into CASNYPGQGADEQFF. The chain carries TRBV7-9 and TRBJ2-1; TRBD1 agrees at 12 bases. CDR3 length equals 15 residues. V lost 7 bases and J lost 8; bases outside the gene matches: 9. Germline-derived CDR1 and CDR2 are SEHNR and FQNEAQ (reference sequence).

This clone was found once. The J gene is TRBJ2-1, the V gene TRBV5-1, with D perhaps matching TRBD2 (5 bases). The germline CDR1 and CDR2 sequences are SGHRS and YFSETQ. V was cut by 1 base and J by 9 bases, with 14 bases left in between. This CDR3 is 14 amino acids long. CDR3 bases: TGCGCCAGCAGCTTGCTCCTAGCCGTGAGTGAGCAGTTCTTC. It is translated as CASSLLLAVSEQFF.